This is a list of T cell receptor beta chains from one sample in a study of control samples from healthy donors and cancer patients. Only in-frame clones appear in the TCRdb table, and some are missing; sequencing was by immunoSEQ multiplex PCR. The data show over 30,000 clones, with about 85% seen just once and 1.6% held by the top ten. Sequences were obtained from PBMCs. These receptor sequences come from a woman aged 40 to 55 with lung cancer. CDR3s include the opening cysteine and the closing phenylalanine or tryptophan.

TRBV4-2	TRBJ2-2	CASSHLPFLGNTGELFF
TRBV2	TRBJ2-3	CASRIRGGGTDTQYF
TRBV7-8	TRBJ2-3	CASGGSGGFTSTDTQYF
TRBV12-3/TRBV12-4	TRBJ1-1	CASTSGGTEAFF
TRBV28	TRBJ2-7	CASRSAGGKYEQYF
TRBV28	TRBJ1-5	CASSLSRENQPQHF
TRBV5-1	TRBJ2-5	CASSFPPQGEQETQYF
TRBV20-1	TRBJ1-1	CSATGLGEAFF
TRBV9	TRBJ1-1	CASSVGVAYGGTEAFF
TRBV11-3	TRBJ2-5	CASSSQGGETQYF
TRBV2	TRBJ2-7	CASNGGLSYEQYF
TRBV4-3	TRBJ2-7	CASSHEQGINYEQYF
TRBV7-9	TRBJ1-4	CASSFLGQTLFF
TRBV28	TRBJ1-5	CASSQLDRASNQPQHF
TRBV7-9	TRBJ1-1	CASSLVQGGTEAFF
TRBV25-1	TRBJ2-2	CASSEAANTGELFF
TRBV25-1	TRBJ2-2	CASSGTGTANTGELFF
TRBV7-2	TRBJ1-1	CASRSQPTNTEAFF
TRBV20-1	TRBJ1-2	CSAGTGRGYTF
TRBV7-2	TRBJ1-6	CASSLDGYNSPLHF
TRBV4-3	TRBJ1-5	CASSFGVGQPQHF
TRBV2	TRBJ1-2	CASSDSVNYGYTF
TRBV10-3	TRBJ2-2	CAISKDRDGGELFF
TRBV6-2/TRBV6-3	TRBJ1-6	CASSWTTLNSPLHF
TRBV29-1	TRBJ2-4	CSVEREGDIQYF